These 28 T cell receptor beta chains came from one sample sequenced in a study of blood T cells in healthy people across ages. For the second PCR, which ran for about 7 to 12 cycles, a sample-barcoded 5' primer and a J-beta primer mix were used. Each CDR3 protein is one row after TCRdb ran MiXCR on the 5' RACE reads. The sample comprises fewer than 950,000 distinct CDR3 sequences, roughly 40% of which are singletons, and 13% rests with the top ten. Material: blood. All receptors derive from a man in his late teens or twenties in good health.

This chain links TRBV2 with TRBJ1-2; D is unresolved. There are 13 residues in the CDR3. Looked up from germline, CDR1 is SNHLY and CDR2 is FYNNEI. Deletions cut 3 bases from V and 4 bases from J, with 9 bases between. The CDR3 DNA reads TGTGCCAGCAGTGAGAATCCAGGCTATGGCTACACCTTC. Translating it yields CASSENPGYGYTF.

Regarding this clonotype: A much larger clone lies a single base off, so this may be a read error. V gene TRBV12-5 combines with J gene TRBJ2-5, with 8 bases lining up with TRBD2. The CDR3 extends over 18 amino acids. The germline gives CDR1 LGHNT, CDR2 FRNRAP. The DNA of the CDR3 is TGTGCTAGTGGTTTGGTACTCGGGACTAGTCTATATCCACCTACCCGGTACTTC. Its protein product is CASGLVLGTSLYPPTRYF.

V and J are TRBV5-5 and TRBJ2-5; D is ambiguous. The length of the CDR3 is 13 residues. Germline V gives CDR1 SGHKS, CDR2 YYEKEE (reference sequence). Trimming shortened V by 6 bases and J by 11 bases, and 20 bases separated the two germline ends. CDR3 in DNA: TGTGCCAGCACCTCAGGAAGTGGCTTTGAGCAGTACTTC. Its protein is CASTSGSGFEQYF.

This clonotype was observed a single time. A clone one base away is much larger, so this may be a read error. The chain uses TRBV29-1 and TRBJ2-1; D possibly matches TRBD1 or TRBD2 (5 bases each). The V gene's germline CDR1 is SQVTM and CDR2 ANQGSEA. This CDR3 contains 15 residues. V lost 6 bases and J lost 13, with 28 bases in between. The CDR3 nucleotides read TGCAGCGTGTTAGAAGCGACTACTCGATGGGGGACCCAGTTCTTC. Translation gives CSVLEATTRWGTQFF.

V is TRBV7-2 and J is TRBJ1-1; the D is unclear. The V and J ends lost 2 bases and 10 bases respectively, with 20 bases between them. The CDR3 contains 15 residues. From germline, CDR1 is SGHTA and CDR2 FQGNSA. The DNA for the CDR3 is TGTGCCAGCAGCTTAAGTAGACAAGGAGTCGGTACAGCTTTCTTT. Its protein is CASSLSRQGVGTAFF.

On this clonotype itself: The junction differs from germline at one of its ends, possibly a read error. CDR3: CASSWGGLRRTDTRYF. The CDR3 nucleotides read TGTGCCAGCAGCTGGGGAGGTCTGCGTCGCACAGATACGCGGTATTTT. This chain joins TRBV7-9 and TRBJ2-3; TRBD2 is a possible D gene (6 bases). The CDR3 is made up of 16 amino acids. Germline values: CDR1 SEHNR, CDR2 FQNEAQ (reference sequence).

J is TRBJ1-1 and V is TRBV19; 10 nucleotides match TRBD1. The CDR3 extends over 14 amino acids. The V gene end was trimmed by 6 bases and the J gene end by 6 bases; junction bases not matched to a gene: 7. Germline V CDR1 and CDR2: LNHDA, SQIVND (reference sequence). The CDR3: CASRLTGQGAEAFF. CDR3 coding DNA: TGTGCCAGTAGACTCACTGGACAGGGGGCTGAAGCTTTCTTT.

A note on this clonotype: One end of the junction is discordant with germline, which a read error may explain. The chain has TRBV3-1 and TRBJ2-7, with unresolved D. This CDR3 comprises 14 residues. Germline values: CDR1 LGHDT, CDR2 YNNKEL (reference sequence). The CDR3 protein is CASSQEPASYVQYF. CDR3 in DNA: TGTGCCAGCAGCCAAGAACCGGCGAGCTACGTGCAGTACTTC.

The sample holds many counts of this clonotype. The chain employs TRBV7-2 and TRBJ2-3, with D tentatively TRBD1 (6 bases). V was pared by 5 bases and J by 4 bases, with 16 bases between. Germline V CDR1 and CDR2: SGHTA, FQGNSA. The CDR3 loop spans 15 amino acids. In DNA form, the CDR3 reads TGTGCCAGCAGCCGTGGACAGCAGTCCCCAGATACGCAGTATTTT. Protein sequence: CASSRGQQSPDTQYF.

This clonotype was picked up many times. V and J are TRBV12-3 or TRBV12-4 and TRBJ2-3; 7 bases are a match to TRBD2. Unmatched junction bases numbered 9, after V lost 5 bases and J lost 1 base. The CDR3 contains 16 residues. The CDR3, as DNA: TGTGCCAGCAGTCCCCCGTGGAGCGGGGGCACAGATACGCAGTATTTT. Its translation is CASSPPWSGGTDTQYF.

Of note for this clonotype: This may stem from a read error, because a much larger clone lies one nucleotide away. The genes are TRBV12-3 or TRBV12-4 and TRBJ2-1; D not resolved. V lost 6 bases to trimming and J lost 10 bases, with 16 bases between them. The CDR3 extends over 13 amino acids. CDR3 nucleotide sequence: TGTGCCAGCAGCCCGGAAAATTCCTACGAGCAGTTCTTC. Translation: CASSPENSYEQFF.

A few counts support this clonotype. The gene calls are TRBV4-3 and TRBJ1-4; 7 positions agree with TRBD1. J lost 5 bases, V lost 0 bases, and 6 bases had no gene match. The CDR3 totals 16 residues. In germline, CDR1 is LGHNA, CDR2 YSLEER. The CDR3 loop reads CASSQDSGRGNEKLFF. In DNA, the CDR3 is TGCGCCAGCAGCCAAGATAGTGGCAGGGGGAATGAAAAACTGTTTTTT.

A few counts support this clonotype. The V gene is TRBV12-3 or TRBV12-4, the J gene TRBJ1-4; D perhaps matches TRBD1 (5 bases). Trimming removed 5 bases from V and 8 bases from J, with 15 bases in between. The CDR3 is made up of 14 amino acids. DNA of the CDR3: TGTGCCAGCAGTCTTGGGACTTGGGGAGAAAAACTGTTTTTT. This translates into CASSLGTWGEKLFF.

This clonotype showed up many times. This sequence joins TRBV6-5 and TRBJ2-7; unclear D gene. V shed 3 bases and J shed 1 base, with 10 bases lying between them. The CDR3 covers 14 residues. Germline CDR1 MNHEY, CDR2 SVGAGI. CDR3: CASSYYVGSYEQYF. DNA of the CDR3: TGTGCCAGCAGTTATTACGTCGGGTCCTACGAGCAGTACTTC.

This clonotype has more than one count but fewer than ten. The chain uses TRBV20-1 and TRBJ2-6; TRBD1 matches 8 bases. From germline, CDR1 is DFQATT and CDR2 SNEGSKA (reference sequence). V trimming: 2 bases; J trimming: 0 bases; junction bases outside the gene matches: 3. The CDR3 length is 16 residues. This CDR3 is CSARQGATSGANVLTF. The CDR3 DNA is TGCAGTGCTAGACAGGGGGCGACCTCTGGGGCCAACGTCCTGACTTTC.

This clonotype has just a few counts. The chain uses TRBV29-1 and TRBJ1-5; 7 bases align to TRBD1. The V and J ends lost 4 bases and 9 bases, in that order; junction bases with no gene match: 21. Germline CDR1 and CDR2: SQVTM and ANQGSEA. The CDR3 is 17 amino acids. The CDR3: CSVARGGTVTVHRPQHF. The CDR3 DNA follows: TGCAGCGTTGCCAGGGGGGGAACAGTCACCGTCCATCGGCCCCAGCATTTT. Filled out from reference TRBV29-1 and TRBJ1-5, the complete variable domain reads SAVISQKPSRDICQRGTSLTIQCQVDSQVTMMFWYRQQPGQSLTLIATANQGSEATYESGFVIDKFPISRPNLTFSTLTVSNMSPEDSSIYLCSVARGGTVTVHRPQHFGDGTRLSIL.

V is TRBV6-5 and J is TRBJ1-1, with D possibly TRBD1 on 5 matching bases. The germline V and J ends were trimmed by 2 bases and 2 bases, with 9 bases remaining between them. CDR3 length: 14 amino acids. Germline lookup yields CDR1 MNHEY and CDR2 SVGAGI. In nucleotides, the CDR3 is TGTGCCAGCAGTTACGGGGGGACTAACACTGAAGCTTTCTTT. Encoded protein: CASSYGGTNTEAFF.

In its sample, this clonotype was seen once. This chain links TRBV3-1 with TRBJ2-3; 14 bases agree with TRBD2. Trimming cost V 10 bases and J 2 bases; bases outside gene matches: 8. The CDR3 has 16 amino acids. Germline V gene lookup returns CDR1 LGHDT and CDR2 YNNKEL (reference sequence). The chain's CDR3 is CATGGLAGVFTDTQYF. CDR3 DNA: TGTGCCACCGGGGGACTAGCGGGGGTATTCACAGATACGCAGTATTTT.

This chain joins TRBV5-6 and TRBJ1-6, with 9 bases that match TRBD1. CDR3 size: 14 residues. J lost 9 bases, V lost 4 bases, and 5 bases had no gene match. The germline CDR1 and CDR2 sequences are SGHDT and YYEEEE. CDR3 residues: CASSRTGVSSPLHF. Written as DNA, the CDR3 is TGTGCCAGCAGCCGGACAGGGGTCAGTTCACCCCTCCACTTT.

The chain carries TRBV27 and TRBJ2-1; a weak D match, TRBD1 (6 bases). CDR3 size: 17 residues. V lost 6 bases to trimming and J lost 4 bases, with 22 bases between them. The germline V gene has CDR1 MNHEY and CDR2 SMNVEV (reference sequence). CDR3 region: CASSPTATGWIYNEQFF. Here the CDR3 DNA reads TGTGCCAGCAGCCCTACGGCAACAGGGTGGATTTACAATGAGCAGTTCTTC.

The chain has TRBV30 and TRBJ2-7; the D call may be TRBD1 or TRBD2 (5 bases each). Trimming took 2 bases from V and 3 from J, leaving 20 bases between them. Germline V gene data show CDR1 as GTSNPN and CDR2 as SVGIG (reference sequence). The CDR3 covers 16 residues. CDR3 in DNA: TGTGCCTGGAGTCCCCCAGGATGGGACGAGGACTACGAGCAGTACTTC. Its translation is CAWSPPGWDEDYEQYF.

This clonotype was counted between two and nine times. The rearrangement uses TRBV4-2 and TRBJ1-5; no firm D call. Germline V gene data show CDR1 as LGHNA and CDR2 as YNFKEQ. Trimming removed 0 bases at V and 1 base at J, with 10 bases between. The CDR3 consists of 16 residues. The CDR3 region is CASSQEVWSSNQPQHF. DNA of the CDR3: TGTGCCAGCAGCCAAGAGGTATGGAGCAGCAATCAGCCCCAGCATTTT.

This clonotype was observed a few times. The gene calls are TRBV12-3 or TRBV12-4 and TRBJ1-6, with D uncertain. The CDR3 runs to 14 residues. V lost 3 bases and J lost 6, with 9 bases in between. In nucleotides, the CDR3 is TGTGCCAGCAGTTTTATGGAGTCTAATTCACCCCTCCACTTT. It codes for CASSFMESNSPLHF.

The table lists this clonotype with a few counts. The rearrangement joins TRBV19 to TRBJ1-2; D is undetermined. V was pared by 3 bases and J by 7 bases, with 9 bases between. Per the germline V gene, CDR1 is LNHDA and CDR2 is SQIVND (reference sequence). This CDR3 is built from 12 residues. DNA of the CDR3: TGTGCCAGTAGTATTGTACGAGGTGGCTACACCTTC. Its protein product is CASSIVRGGYTF.

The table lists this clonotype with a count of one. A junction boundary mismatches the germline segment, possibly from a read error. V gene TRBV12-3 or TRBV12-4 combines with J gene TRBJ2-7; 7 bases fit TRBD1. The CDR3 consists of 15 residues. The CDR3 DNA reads TGTGCCAGCAGCCTACGGACAGGCCCATCCTTCGAGCAGTACTTC. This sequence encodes CASSLRTGPSFEQYF.

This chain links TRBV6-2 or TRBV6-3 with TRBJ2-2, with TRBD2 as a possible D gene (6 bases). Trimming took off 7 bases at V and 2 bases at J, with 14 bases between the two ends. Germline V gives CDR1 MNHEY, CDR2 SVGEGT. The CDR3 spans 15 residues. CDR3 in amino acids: CASTAGGVNTGELFF. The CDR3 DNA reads TGTGCCAGCACGGCTGGCGGGGTAAACACCGGGGAGCTGTTTTTT.

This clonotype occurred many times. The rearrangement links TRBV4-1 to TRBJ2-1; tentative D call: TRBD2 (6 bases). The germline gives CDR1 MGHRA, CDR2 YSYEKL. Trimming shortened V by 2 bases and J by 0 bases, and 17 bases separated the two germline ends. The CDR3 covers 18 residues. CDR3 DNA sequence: TGCGCCAGCAGCCAACCCTCCGGGAGCGCCTCCTCCTACAATGAGCAGTTCTTC. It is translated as CASSQPSGSASSYNEQFF.

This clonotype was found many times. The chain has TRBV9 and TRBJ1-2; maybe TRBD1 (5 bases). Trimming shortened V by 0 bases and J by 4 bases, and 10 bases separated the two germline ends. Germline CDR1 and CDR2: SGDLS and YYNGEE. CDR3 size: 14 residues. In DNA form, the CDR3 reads TGTGCCAGCAGCGTAGGTAGGGGAAGCTATGGCTACACCTTC. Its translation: CASSVGRGSYGYTF.